The clone carrying this T cell receptor beta chain has ten or more counts. The antigen is not known. The CDR3 extends over 12 amino acids. V shed 6 bases and J shed 2 bases, with 5 bases lying between them. Germline assignment: CDR1 SQVTM and CDR2 ANQGSEA. This specimen belongs to a study of beta chain features in type 1 diabetes. Regarding the study as a whole: Shorter TCRB CDR3s, moderately but significantly so, were found in Type 1 diabetes patients in all four CD4+ subsets.

Since all of the isolated RNA was reverse transcribed, expressed TCRB transcripts were what got sequenced. Clones were sequenced by immunoSEQ multiplex PCR, and TCRdb holds only the in-frame ones, with some missing. The table lists about 360,000 clones, approximately 12% of them singletons. This TCR came from a man younger than 30 in good health. The chain carries TRBV29-1 and TRBJ2-6; D gene uncertain. The material sequenced was naive CD4+ T cells from blood. The CDR3 DNA reads TGCAGCGTCCAGGCTGGGGCCAACGTCCTGACTTTC. This encodes CSVQAGANVLTF.